There are many counts of the clone carrying this T cell receptor (beta chain). The entry originates in a study of T cells in Graves' hyperthyroidism and ophthalmopathy. The CDR3 runs to 13 residues. V was shortened by 0 bases and J by 7 bases, with 7 bases between the two germline ends. Looked up from germline, CDR1 is LGHNA and CDR2 is YNFKEQ. Researchers amplified the TCR beta CDR3 regions from RNA transcripts. The HTBI set primed first-round TCR CDR3 RT-PCR. TCRdb fed the multiplex PCR reads into MiXCR, producing one record per CDR3 protein. Of about 500,000 distinct CDR3 sequences in the sample, 46% were seen once.

The V gene is TRBV4-2, the J gene TRBJ1-5; D remains ambiguous. The receptor's source is an adult woman with Graves' disease, either hyperthyroidism or ophthalmopathy (not recorded which). The sample comprised peripheral blood or thyroid tissue (not recorded which). Here the CDR3 reads CASSQDGRQPQHF. CDR3 DNA sequence: TGTGCCAGCAGCCAAGATGGCAGGCAGCCCCAGCATTTT.